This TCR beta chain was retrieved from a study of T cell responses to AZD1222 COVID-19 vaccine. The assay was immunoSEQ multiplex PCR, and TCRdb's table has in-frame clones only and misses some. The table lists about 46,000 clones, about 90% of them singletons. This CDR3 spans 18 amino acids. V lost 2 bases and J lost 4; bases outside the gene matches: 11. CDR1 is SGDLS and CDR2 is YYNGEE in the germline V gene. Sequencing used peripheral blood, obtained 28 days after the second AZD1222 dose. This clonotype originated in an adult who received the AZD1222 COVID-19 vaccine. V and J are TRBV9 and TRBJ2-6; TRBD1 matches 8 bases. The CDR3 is CASSVDRGKPSGANVLTF. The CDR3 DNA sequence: TGTGCCAGCAGCGTCGACAGGGGAAAACCTTCCGGGGCCAACGTCCTGACTTTC.